This passage covers 10 T cell receptor beta chains from one sample sequenced in a study of T cells expressing NK-cell markers. Reprocessing the 5' RACE reads, TCRdb reports a single entry for every CDR3 protein and omits DNA. This repertoire includes fewer than 550,000 distinct CDR3 sequences. Sequenced input: blood T cells: a sorted CD56 or NKG2C T cell subset, CD4+ or CD8+ T cells, or bulk PBMC T cells (not recorded which). These TCRs come from a woman between 45 and 60 years old in good health.

The V and J genes are TRBV5-1 and TRBJ1-6; TCRdb picks TRBD1, but there is no DNA to check that call. This CDR3 comprises 15 residues. Germline V gene sequence: CDR1 SGHRS, CDR2 YFSETQ. CDR3 residues: CASSLRQDPNSPLHF.

The chain couples TRBV7-9 to TRBJ2-1; no DNA is available, so the TRBD2 call from TCRdb remains unchecked. Germline CDR1 is SEHNR and CDR2 is FQNEAQ (reference sequence). The length of the CDR3 is 15 residues. CDR3 sequence reads: CASSLTGLAGGEQFF.

This sequence joins TRBV12-3 or TRBV12-4 and TRBJ1-1; TCRdb selects TRBD1, and the lack of DNA leaves this call unchecked. The CDR3 loop spans 16 amino acids. CDR3 protein: CASSYARQIDNTEAFF.

The CDR3 is CASSPVRDMNTEAFF. The chain uses TRBV18 and TRBJ1-1. In germline, CDR1 is KGHSH, CDR2 LQKENI. The CDR3 has 15 residues. Using reference TRBV18 and TRBJ1-1 for the parts outside the CDR3, the full variable domain is NAGVMQNPRHLVRRRGQEARLRCSPMKGHSHVYWYRQLPEEGLKFMVYLQKENIIDESGMPKERFSAEFPKEGPSILRIQQVVRGDSAAYFCASSPVRDMNTEAFFGQGTRLTVV.

This chain joins TRBV4-1 and TRBJ2-3; lacking DNA, the TRBD2 call made by TCRdb goes unchecked. Germline V gene lookup returns CDR1 MGHRA and CDR2 YSYEKL. The CDR3 totals 16 residues. This CDR3 is CASSLASQGTGDTQYF.

The genes are TRBV30 and TRBJ1-2. Germline assignment: CDR1 GTSNPN and CDR2 SVGIG (reference sequence). The CDR3 loop spans 13 amino acids. Here the CDR3 reads CAWSVQGKYGYTF.

The V gene is TRBV27, the J gene TRBJ2-5; TCRdb picks TRBD2, but there is no DNA to check that call. Germline V gene lookup returns CDR1 MNHEY and CDR2 SMNVEV (reference sequence). The CDR3 loop spans 16 amino acids. The CDR3 region is CASSPRSSGRYRAQYF.

J is TRBJ2-2 and V is TRBV20-1. The CDR3 loop spans 14 amino acids. Germline CDR1 and CDR2: DFQATT and SNEGSKA (reference sequence). The CDR3 loop is CRPPRTANTGELFF.

The chain is built from TRBV3-1 and TRBJ2-1. CDR3 length equals 14 residues. Germline assignment: CDR1 LGHDT and CDR2 YNNKEL (reference sequence). The CDR3 protein is CASSQVSTYNEQFF.

V gene TRBV5-1 combines with J gene TRBJ2-5. The CDR3 runs to 14 residues. Germline V gene lookup returns CDR1 SGHRS and CDR2 YFSETQ. This chain's CDR3 is CASSIFRLRETQYF.